The entry that follows covers one T cell receptor (beta chain) sequence. What it recognizes is unknown. Germline V gene sequence: CDR1 DFQATT, CDR2 SNEGSKA (reference sequence). V was cut by 3 bases and J by 2 bases, with 14 bases left in between. This CDR3 region has 14 residues. This record comes from a study of identical twins. Study observations and caveats: Modeled out-of-frame TCR alpha sharing in monozygotic twins fell below observed levels. Analyses based on zero insertions could be partly confounded by invariant MAIT and iNKT cells.

Through template switching, a universal primer site was introduced, and the cDNA contained unique molecular identifiers. From the 5' RACE reads, TCRdb called clonotypes with MiXCR, one entry per CDR3 protein. The repertoire holds some 500,000 distinct CDR3 sequences, about 13% seen once, with approximately 0.98% in the top ten. These data are also associated with another study on yellow fever vaccine responses in identical twins. That study reports: It has been reported that, in twins, the vaccine T cell response seemed partly convergent and partly personalized.

This receptor was obtained from a woman aged 18-30 years in good health. The rearrangement uses TRBV20-1 and TRBJ2-7; weak D call: TRBD2 (6 bases). The sample was CD4+ T cells sorted from blood. This chain's CDR3 is CSARRGADTYEQYF. CDR3 sequence (DNA): TGCAGTGCTAGGCGCGGGGCTGACACCTACGAGCAGTACTTC.